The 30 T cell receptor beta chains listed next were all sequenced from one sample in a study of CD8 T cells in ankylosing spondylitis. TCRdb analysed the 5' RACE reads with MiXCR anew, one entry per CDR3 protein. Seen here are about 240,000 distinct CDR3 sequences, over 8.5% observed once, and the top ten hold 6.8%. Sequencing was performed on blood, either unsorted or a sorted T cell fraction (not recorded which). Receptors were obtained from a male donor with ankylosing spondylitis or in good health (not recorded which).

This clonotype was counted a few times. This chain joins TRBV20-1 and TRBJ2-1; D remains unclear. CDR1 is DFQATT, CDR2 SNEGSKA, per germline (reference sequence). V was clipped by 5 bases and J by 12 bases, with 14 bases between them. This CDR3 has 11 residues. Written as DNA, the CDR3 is TGCAGTGCTTCCTTTCGACACGGGCAGTTCTTC. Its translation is CSASFRHGQFF.

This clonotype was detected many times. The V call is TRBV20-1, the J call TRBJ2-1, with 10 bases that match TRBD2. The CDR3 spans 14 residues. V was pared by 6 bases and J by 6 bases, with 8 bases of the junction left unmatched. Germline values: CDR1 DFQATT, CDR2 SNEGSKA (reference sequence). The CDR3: CSAHLAGVPNEQFF. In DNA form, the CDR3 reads TGCAGTGCGCATCTAGCGGGAGTCCCCAATGAGCAGTTCTTC.

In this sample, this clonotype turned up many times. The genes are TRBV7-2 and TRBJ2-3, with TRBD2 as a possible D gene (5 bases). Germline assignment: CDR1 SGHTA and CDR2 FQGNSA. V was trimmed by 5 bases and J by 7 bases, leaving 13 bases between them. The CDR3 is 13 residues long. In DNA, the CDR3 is TGTGCCAGCAGCCCTCGGACTCGAAATACGCAGTATTTT. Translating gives CASSPRTRNTQYF.

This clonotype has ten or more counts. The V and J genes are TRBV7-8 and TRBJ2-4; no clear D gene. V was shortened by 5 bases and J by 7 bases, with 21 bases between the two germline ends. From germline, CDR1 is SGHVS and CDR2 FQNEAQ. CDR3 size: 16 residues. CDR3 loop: CASSDGRHGVVNIQYF. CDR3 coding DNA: TGTGCCAGCAGCGACGGACGCCACGGAGTCGTGAACATTCAGTACTTC.

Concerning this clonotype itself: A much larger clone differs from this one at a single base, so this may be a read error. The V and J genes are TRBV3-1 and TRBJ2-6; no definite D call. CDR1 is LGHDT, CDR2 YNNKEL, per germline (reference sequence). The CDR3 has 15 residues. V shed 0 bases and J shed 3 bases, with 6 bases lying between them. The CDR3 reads CASSQERFGANVLTF. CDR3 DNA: TGTGCCAGCAGCCAAGAACGGTTTGGGGCCAACGTCCTGACTTTC.

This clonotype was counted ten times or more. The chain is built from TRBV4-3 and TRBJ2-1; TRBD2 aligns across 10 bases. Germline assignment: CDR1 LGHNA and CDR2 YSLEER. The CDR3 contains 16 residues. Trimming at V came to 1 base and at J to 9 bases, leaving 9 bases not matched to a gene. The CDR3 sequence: CASSQAFPSGSIEQFF. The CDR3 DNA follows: TGCGCCAGCAGCCAAGCATTTCCTAGCGGGAGTATTGAGCAGTTCTTC.

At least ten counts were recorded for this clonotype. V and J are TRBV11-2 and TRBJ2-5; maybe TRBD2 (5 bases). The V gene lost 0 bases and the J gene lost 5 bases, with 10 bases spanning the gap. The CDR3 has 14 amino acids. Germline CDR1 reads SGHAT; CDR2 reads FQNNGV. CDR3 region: CASSLEASLETQYF. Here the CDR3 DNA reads TGTGCCAGCAGCTTAGAGGCTAGCTTGGAGACCCAGTACTTC.

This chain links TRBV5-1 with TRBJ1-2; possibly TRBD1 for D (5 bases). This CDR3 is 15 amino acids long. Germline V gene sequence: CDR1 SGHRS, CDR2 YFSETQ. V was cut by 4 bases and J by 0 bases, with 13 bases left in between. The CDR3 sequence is CASSTGRPANYGYTF. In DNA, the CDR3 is TGCGCCAGCAGCACGGGACGGCCTGCTAACTATGGCTACACCTTC.

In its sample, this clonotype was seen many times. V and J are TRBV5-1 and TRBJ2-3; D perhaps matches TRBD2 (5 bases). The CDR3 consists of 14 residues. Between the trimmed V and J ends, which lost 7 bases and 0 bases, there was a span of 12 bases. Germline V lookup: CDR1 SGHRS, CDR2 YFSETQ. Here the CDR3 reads CASQEEASTDTQYF. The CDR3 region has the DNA TGCGCCAGCCAGGAGGAAGCTAGCACAGATACGCAGTATTTT.

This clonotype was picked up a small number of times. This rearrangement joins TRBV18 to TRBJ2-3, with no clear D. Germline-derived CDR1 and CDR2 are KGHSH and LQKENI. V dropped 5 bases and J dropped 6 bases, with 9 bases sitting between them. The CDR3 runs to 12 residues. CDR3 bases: TGTGCCAGCTCAAGATTAGCTGATACGCAGTATTTT. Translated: CASSRLADTQYF.

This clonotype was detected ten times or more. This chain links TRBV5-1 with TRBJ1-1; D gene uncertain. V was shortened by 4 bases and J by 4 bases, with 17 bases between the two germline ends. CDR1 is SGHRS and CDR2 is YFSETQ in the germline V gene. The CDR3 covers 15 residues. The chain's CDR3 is CASSPPREAGTEAFF. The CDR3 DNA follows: TGCGCCAGCAGCCCCCCCCGGGAAGCAGGCACTGAAGCTTTCTTT.

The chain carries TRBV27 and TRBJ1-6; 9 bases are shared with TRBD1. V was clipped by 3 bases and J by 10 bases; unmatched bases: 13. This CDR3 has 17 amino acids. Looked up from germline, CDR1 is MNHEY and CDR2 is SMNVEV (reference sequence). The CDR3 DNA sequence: TGTGCCAGCAGTTTCATAACCCGGACAGGGGCACAGTCACCCCTCCACTTT. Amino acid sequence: CASSFITRTGAQSPLHF.

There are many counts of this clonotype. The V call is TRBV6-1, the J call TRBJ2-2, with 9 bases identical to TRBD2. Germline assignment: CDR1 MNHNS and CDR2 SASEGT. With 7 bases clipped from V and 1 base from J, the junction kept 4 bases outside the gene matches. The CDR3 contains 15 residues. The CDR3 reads CASTAGGMNTGELFF. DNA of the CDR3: TGTGCCAGCACCGCGGGGGGGATGAACACCGGGGAGCTGTTTTTT.

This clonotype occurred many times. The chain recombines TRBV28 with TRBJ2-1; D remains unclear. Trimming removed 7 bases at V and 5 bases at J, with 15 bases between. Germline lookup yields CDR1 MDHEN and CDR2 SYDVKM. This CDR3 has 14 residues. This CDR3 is CASKETRANNEQFF. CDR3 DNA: TGTGCCAGCAAAGAGACACGGGCTAACAATGAGCAGTTCTTC.

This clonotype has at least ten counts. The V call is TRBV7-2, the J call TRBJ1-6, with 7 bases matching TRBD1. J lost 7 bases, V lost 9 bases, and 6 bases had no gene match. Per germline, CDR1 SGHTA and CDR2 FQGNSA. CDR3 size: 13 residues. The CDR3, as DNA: TGTGCCAGTCACAGGGGATTGAATTCACCCCTCCACTTT. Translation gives CASHRGLNSPLHF.

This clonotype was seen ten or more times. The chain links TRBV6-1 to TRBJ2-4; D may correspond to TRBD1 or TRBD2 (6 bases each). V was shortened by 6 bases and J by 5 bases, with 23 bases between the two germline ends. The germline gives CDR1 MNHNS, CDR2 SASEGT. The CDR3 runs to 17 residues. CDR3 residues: CASRNTLPGAPQNIQYF. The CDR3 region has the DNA TGTGCCAGCAGGAACACACTGCCGGGGGCGCCCCAAAACATTCAGTACTTC.

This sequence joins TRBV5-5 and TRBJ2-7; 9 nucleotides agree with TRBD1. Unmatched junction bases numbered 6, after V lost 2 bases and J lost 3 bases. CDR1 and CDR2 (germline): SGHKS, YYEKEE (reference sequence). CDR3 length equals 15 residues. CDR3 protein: CASSFGQGFYYEQYF. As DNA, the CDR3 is TGTGCCAGCAGCTTCGGACAGGGGTTTTACTACGAGCAGTACTTC.

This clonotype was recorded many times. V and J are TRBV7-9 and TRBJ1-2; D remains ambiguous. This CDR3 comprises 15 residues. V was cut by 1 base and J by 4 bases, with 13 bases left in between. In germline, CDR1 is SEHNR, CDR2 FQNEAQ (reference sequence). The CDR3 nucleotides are TGTGCCAGCAGCTTAGGCCAGGTGATATCCTATGGCTACACCTTC. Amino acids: CASSLGQVISYGYTF. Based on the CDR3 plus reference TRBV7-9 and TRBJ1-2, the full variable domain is DTGVSQNPRHKITKRGQNVTFRCDPISEHNRLYWYRQTLGQGPEFLTYFQNEAQLEKSRLLSDRFSAERPKGSFSTLEIQRTEQGDSAMYLCASSLGQVISYGYTFGSGTRLTVV.

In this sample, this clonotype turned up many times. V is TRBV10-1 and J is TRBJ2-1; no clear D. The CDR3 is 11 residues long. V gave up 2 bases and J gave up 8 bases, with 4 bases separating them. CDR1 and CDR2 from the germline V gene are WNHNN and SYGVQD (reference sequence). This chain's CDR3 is CASSEVDEQFF. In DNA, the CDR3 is TGCGCCAGCAGTGAGGTAGATGAGCAGTTCTTC.

The CDR3 reads CAWGGSTDTQYF. The CDR3 nucleotides are TGTGCCTGGGGTGGCTCCACAGATACGCAGTATTTT. The chain couples TRBV30 to TRBJ2-3, with D hard to call. Germline V lookup: CDR1 GTSNPN, CDR2 SVGIG (reference sequence). This CDR3 has 12 residues. The ends were cut back, 5 bases at V and 2 bases at J, with 8 bases in the middle. The complete variable domain, with remaining parts taken from reference TRBV30 and TRBJ2-3, reads SQTIHQWPATLVQPVGSPLSLECTVEGTSNPNLYWYRQAAGRGLQLLFYSVGIGQISSEVPQNLSASRPQDRQFILSSKKLLLSDSGFYLCAWGGSTDTQYFGPGTRLTVL.

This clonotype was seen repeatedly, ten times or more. CDR3 loop: CSVESYHEQFF. CDR3 sequence (DNA): TGCAGCGTAGAGAGTTACCATGAGCAGTTCTTC. The chain combines TRBV29-1 with TRBJ2-1; D remains unclear. The CDR3 length is 11 residues. From germline, CDR1 is SQVTM and CDR2 ANQGSEA. V lost 6 bases and J 8 bases, leaving 11 bases between the germline ends.

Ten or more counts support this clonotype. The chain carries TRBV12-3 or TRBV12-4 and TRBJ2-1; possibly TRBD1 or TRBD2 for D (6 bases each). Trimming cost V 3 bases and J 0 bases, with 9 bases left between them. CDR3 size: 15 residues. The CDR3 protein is CASSFGGLSYNEQFF. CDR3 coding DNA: TGTGCCAGCAGTTTCGGGGGCCTCTCCTACAATGAGCAGTTCTTC.

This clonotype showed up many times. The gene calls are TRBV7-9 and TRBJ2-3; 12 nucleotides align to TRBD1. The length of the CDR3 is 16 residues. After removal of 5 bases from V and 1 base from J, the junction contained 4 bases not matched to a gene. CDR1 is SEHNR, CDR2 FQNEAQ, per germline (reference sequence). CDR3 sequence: CASSLGTGGRTDTQYF. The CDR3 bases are TGTGCCAGCAGCCTAGGGACAGGGGGCCGCACAGATACGCAGTATTTT.

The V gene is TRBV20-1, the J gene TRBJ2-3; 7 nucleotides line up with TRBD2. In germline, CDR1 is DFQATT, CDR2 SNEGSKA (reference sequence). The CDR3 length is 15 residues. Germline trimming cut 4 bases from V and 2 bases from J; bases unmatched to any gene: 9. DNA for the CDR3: TGCAGTGCTAACCCTGTGGCGGGGGTCACAGATACGCAGTATTTT. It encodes CSANPVAGVTDTQYF.

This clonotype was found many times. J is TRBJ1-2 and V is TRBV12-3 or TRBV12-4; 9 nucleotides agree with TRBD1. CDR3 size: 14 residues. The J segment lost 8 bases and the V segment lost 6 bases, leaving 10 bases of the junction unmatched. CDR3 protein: CASSLDRGKSGYTF. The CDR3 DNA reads TGTGCCAGCAGCCTCGACAGGGGGAAGAGCGGCTACACCTTC.

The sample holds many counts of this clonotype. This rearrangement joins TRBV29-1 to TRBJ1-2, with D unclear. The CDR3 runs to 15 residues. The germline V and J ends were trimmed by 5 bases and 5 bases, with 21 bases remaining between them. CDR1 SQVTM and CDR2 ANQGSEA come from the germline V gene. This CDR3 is CSVTLWRQYNYGYTF. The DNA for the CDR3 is TGCAGCGTTACCCTATGGCGCCAGTACAATTATGGCTACACCTTC.

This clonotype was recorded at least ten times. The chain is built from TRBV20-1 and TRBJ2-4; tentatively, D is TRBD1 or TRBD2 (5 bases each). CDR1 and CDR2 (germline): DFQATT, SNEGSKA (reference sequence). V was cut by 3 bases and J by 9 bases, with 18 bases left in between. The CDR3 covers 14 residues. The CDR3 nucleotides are TGCAGTGCTAGGGACTTCCAGGGCGTGGGCATTCAGTACTTC. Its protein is CSARDFQGVGIQYF.

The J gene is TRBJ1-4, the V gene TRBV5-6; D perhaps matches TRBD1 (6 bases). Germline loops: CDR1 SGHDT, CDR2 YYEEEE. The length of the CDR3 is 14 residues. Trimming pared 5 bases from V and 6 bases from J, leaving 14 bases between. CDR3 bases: TGTGCCAGCAGTTCACAGGGTCTTGATGAAAAACTGTTTTTT. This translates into CASSSQGLDEKLFF.

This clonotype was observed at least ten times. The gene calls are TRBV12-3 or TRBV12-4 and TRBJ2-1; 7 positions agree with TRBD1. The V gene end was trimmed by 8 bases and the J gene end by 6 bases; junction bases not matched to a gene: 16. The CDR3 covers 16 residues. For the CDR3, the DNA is TGTGCCAGCTTCCTCGACGGGACAGTACCCCTCAATGAGCAGTTCTTC. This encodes CASFLDGTVPLNEQFF.

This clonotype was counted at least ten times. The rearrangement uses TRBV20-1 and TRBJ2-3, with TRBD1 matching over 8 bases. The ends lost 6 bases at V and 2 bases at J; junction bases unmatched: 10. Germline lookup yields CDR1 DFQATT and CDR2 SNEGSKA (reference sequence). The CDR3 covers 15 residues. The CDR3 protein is CSASSLDRDTDTQYF. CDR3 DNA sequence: TGCAGTGCCTCCTCCTTGGACAGGGACACAGATACGCAGTATTTT.